These 11 T cell receptor beta chains were sequenced from one sample in a study of T cell repertoires in cytomegalovirus infection. TCRdb recomputed calls from the reads with MiXCR, one row per CDR3 protein. The data contain 650,000 to 850,000 distinct CDR3 sequences, 25% to 30% of them singletons. For these receptors, no antigen is known. The sample consisted of cultured CD8+ T cells from PBMCs, taken from culture after CMV antigen stimulation. The source is a human donor in good health (CMV status not recorded). Some clones in this sample may be carry-over from other donors' samples.

The rearrangement joins TRBV19 to TRBJ1-6, with D hard to call. Germline lookup yields CDR1 LNHDA and CDR2 SQIVND (reference sequence). V was trimmed by 8 bases and J by 0 bases, leaving 23 bases between them. The CDR3 runs to 19 residues. The CDR3, as DNA: TGTGCCAGTTCCTTCAACCCGAACCTCATGAGCTCCTATAATTCACCCCTCCACTTT. Protein: CASSFNPNLMSSYNSPLHF.

V usage is TRBV4-1 and J usage is TRBJ2-2; D not certain. The CDR3 extends over 17 amino acids. Germline CDR1 reads MGHRA; CDR2 reads YSYEKL. Between the trimmed V and J ends, which lost 0 bases and 4 bases, there was a span of 15 bases. The CDR3: CASSQDLSARRTGELFF. The CDR3 coding sequence is TGCGCCAGCAGCCAAGATTTAAGTGCGCGGCGCACCGGGGAGCTGTTTTTT.

This clonotype appeared a single time. This chain uses TRBV12-5 with TRBJ1-2, with a weak D call TRBD1 (5 bases). The V and J ends lost 2 bases and 1 base respectively, with 17 bases between them. The CDR3 runs to 17 residues. From germline, CDR1 is LGHNT and CDR2 FRNRAP. The CDR3 protein is CASGLNPRDGLNYGYTF. The CDR3 region has the DNA TGTGCTAGTGGTTTGAACCCTCGGGACGGACTTAACTATGGCTACACCTTC. Drawing the rest from reference TRBV12-5 and TRBJ1-2, the complete variable domain is DARVTQTPRHKVTEMGQEVTMRCQPILGHNTVFWYRQTMMQGLELLAYFRNRAPLDDSGMPKDRFSAEMPDATLATLKIQPSEPRDSAVYFCASGLNPRDGLNYGYTFGSGTRLTVV.

CDR3 sequence (DNA): TGTGCCACCGGCCGTCAAGCAGATCGCTATGGCTACACCTTC. It yields the protein CATGRQADRYGYTF. This chain connects TRBV6-6 to TRBJ1-2, with D unresolved. CDR1 MNHNY and CDR2 SVGAGI come from the germline V gene (reference sequence). This CDR3 is built from 14 residues. V lost 10 bases and J lost 4, with 19 bases in between.

The rearrangement links TRBV3-1 to TRBJ2-3, with 8 bases identical to TRBD2. Germline loops: CDR1 LGHDT, CDR2 YNNKEL (reference sequence). J lost 2 bases, V lost 3 bases, and 7 bases had no gene match. The CDR3 loop spans 16 amino acids. CDR3 sequence reads: CASSQGAGDFTDTQYF. CDR3 coding DNA: TGTGCCAGCAGCCAGGGAGCGGGGGACTTCACAGATACGCAGTATTTT.

The V and J genes are TRBV6-4 and TRBJ2-3, with a possible D match to TRBD2 (6 bases). This CDR3 region has 15 residues. Germline V CDR1 and CDR2: MRHNA, SNTAGT. Trimming cost V 5 bases and J 3 bases, with 15 bases left between them. In DNA, the CDR3 is TGTGCCAGCAGTCCCTCGGGGGTCCCTACAGATACGCAGTATTTT. This gives the protein CASSPSGVPTDTQYF.

Ten or more counts support this clonotype. V gene TRBV6-2 or TRBV6-3 combines with J gene TRBJ2-2, with D unresolved. The ends were cut back, 0 bases at V and 6 bases at J, with 5 bases in the middle. CDR1 is MNHEY, CDR2 SVGEGT, per germline. CDR3 length: 13 amino acids. CDR3 residues: CASSYSGSGELFF. In DNA, the CDR3 is TGTGCCAGCAGTTACTCAGGGTCCGGGGAGCTGTTTTTT.

This clonotype showed up just a few times. The J gene is TRBJ2-1, the V gene TRBV15; either TRBD1 or TRBD2 may fit D (5 bases each). CDR1 LNHNV and CDR2 YYDKDF come from the germline V gene (reference sequence). The CDR3 loop spans 16 amino acids. V lost 1 base and J 5 bases, leaving 15 bases between the germline ends. The CDR3 DNA reads as TGTGCCACCAGCAGAGGACGGGGCTCACTCCACAATGAGCAGTTCTTC. It is translated as CATSRGRGSLHNEQFF.

This clonotype was seen a few times. V is TRBV10-3 and J is TRBJ1-4; no firm D call. Germline CDR1 is ENHRY and CDR2 is SYGVKD. This CDR3 has 11 amino acids. Trimming removed 5 bases at V and 8 bases at J, with 6 bases between. CDR3 sequence (DNA): TGTGCCATCAGTTCGGGGGAAAAACTGTTTTTT. Encoded protein: CAISSGEKLFF.

The chain combines TRBV7-9 with TRBJ2-1; 9 nucleotides agree with TRBD1. V was pared by 4 bases and J by 7 bases, with 11 bases of the junction left unmatched. CDR3 length equals 16 residues. Germline loops: CDR1 SEHNR, CDR2 FQNEAQ (reference sequence). The CDR3 coding sequence is TGTGCCAGCAGCTCGCCCGCGGACAGGGGATGGAATGAGCAGTTCTTC. Translation gives CASSSPADRGWNEQFF.

The table lists this clonotype with a few counts. The J gene is TRBJ2-3, the V gene TRBV7-2; 11 bases line up with TRBD2. The CDR3 extends over 15 amino acids. Trimming removed 5 bases from V and 8 bases from J; junction bases left unmatched: 9. The germline gives CDR1 SGHTA, CDR2 FQGNSA. The DNA of the CDR3 is TGTGCCAGCAGCCGAATAGCGGGGGGGCGGGGTACGCAGTATTTT. Translation gives CASSRIAGGRGTQYF.